The TCR beta chain described here comes from a study of cytomegalovirus exposure and HLA in healthy donors. As regards this clone: Its target is unknown.

Points from the study as a whole: Later on, an analysis tied 15,000 to 20,000 TCR beta sequences to HLA alleles at 0.05 false discovery rate. Earlier analysis found most TCR beta V segments productive about 87% or about 30% of the time. Looking again later, the authors saw that most CMV-associated TCR beta chains seemed HLA-restricted.

Donors were ostensibly healthy at sampling, although undocumented immune exposures were probable. Germline assignment: CDR1 SEHNR and CDR2 FQNEAQ (reference sequence). The CDR3 is 16 residues long. 13 Jbeta primers and 60 Vbeta primers were used for the PCR. The table came from immunoSEQ multiplex PCR; TCRdb's copy has only in-frame clones and leaves some out. The sample comprises under 75,000 clones, about nine tenths of which are singletons, and 1.5% to 2% rests with the top ten. Sample: PBMCs. The clonotype comes from a woman aged 25-40 years in good health and CMV-seronegative. The chain recombines TRBV7-9 with TRBJ2-5, with TRBD1 matching 8 bases. The end of the DNA is better explained by TRBJ2-7, so the J call may be wrong. The CDR3 loop reads CASSLGTGQIPYEQYF. CDR3 nucleotide sequence: TGTGCCAGCAGCTTGGGGACAGGTCAGATCCCCTACGAGCAGTACTTC.